The source of this T cell receptor (beta chain) is a study of CD8+ T cells in alopecia areata. Turning to this clone: What it recognizes is unknown.

Investigators isolated RNA and reverse transcribed it into cDNA to act as the sequencing template. TCRdb keeps only in-frame clones here, not all; method: immunoSEQ multiplex PCR. The sample carries about 76,000 clones, approximately 66% recorded once. Germline V gives CDR1 SGHTA, CDR2 FQGNSA. V trimming: 5 bases; J trimming: 7 bases; junction bases outside the gene matches: 9. The CDR3 spans 14 residues. Documented treatment: oral pan-JAK inhibitor, 5-10 mg twice daily. Findings and limits, study-wide: Significant decreases in scalp clonality and expanded CD8+ clones followed tofacitinib treatment. In scalp samples, resident alphabeta T cells of normal skin are also sequenced.

The TCR comes from a human donor with alopecia areata. Specimen: CD8+ T cells sorted from blood, collected at week 24, from a patient treated with tofacitinib. This chain uses TRBV7-2 with TRBJ1-1, with 8 bases identical to TRBD1. Here the CDR3 reads CASSETGGSVEAFF. CDR3 nucleotides: TGTGCCAGCAGCGAAACAGGGGGATCAGTTGAAGCTTTCTTT. The variable domain in full, completed from reference TRBV7-2 and TRBJ1-1, reads GAGVSQSPSNKVTEKGKDVELRCDPISGHTALYWYRQSLGQGLEFLIYFQGNSAPDKSGLPSDRFSAERTGGSVSTLTIQRTQQEDSAVYLCASSETGGSVEAFFGQGTRLTVV.